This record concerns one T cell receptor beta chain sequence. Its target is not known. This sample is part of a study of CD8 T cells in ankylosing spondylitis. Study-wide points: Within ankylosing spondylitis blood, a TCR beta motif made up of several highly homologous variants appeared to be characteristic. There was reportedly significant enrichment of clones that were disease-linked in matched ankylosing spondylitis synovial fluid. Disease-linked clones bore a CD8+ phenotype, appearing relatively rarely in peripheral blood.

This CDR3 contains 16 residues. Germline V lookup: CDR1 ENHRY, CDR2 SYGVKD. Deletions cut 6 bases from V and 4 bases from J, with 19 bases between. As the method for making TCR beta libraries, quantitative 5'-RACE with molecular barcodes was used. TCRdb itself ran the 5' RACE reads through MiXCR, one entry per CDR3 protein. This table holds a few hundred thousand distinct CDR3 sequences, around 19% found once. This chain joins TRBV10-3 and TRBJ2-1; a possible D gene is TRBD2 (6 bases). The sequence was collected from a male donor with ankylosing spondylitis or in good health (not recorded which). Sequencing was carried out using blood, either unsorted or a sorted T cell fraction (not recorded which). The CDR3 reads CAIRSFGGNRYNEQFF. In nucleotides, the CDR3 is TGTGCCATCAGAAGTTTCGGGGGAAATAGGTACAATGAGCAGTTCTTC.